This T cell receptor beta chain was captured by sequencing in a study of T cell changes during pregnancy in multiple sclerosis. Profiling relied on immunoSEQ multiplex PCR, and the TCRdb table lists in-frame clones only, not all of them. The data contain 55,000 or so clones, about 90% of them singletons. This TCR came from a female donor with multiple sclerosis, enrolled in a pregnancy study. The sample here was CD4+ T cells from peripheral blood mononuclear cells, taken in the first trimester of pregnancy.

DNA for the CDR3: TGTGCCTGCGAGCCGTGGGGCCTCGACGATGAGCAGTTCTTC. This codes for CACEPWGLDDEQFF. The chain joins TRBV2 to TRBJ2-1, with D tentatively TRBD1 (5 bases). Germline CDR1 reads SNHLY; CDR2 reads FYNNEI. The CDR3 extends over 14 amino acids. V dropped 11 bases and J dropped 8 bases, with 22 bases sitting between them.